In this sample, the clone carrying this TCR beta chain turned up many times. This sample stems from a study of low-dose radiotherapy and immunotherapy resistance in tumors. Turning to the study itself: For Cohort 1, fractions of 0.5 Gy were given every 2 weeks, reaching 6.5 Gy overall. Once cycle 1 day 1 began, patients took oral aspirin 300 mg daily for four cycles.

Looked up from germline, CDR1 is SGHVS and CDR2 is FQNEAQ. The CDR3 has 16 residues. V dropped 4 bases and J dropped 0; count of bases not matched to a gene: 5. The sample's time point: after trial treatment. This sample's treatment: LDRT plus nivolumab, ipilimumab, low-dose cyclophosphamide and aspirin (RACIN trial). Donors, who were enrolled in a single-arm phase I dose-escalation trial, received nivolumab, ipilimumab, aspirin, low-dose cyclophosphamide and low-dose radiotherapy. TRAV and TRBV primers primed cDNA for both TCRalpha and TCRbeta. PCR amplification of the TCRs was performed with Phusion for 20 PCR cycles, and it relied on a constant-region primer together with a V-primer adapter. TCRdb ran MiXCR on the reads and lists one entry per CDR3 protein. Altogether about 35,000 distinct CDR3 sequences are present, less than 25% being singletons, with the ten largest covering roughly 8.3%.

The clonotype was recovered from a female donor with ovarian cancer. V and J are TRBV7-8 and TRBJ2-1; 8 positions match TRBD2. The source was PBMCs, collected after low-dose radiotherapy plus immunotherapy. Here the CDR3 reads CASSSPGGGSYNEQFF. In DNA form, the CDR3 reads TGTGCCAGCAGCTCCCCGGGGGGGGGCTCCTACAATGAGCAGTTCTTC.